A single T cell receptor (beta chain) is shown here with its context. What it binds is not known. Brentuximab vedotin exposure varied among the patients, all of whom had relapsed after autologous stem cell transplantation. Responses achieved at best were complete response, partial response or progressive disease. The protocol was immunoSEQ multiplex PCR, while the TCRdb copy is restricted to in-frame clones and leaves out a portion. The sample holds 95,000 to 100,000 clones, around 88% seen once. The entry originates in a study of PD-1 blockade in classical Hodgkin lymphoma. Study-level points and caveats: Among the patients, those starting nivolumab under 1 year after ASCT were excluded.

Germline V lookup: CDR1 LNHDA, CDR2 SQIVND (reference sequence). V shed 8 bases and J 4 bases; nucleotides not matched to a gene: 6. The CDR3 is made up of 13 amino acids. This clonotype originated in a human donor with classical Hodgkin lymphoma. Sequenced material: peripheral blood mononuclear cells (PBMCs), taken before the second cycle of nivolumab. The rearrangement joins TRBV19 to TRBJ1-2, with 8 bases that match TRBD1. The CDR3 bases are TGTGCCAGTCAGACCGGGACAGGCTATGGCTACACCTTC. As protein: CASQTGTGYGYTF.